This T cell receptor beta chain was obtained from a study of control samples from healthy donors and cancer patients. This table comes from immunoSEQ multiplex PCR, and its TCRdb copy is limited to in-frame clones, with some not included. This table holds roughly 160,000 clones, roughly 94% found once. The CDR3 has 15 amino acids. The V segment lost 5 bases and the J segment 10 bases; nucleotides outside the gene matches: 8. In germline, CDR1 is SGHVS, CDR2 FNYEAQ. V gene TRBV7-6 combines with J gene TRBJ1-6, with TRBD1 matching over 10 bases. This clonotype originated in a man between 60 and 70 years old with colorectal cancer. Sequencing used PBMCs. The DNA of the CDR3 is TGTGCCAGCAGCGAGGGACAGGGGAAAATATCACCCCTCCACTTT. Its translation is CASSEGQGKISPLHF.